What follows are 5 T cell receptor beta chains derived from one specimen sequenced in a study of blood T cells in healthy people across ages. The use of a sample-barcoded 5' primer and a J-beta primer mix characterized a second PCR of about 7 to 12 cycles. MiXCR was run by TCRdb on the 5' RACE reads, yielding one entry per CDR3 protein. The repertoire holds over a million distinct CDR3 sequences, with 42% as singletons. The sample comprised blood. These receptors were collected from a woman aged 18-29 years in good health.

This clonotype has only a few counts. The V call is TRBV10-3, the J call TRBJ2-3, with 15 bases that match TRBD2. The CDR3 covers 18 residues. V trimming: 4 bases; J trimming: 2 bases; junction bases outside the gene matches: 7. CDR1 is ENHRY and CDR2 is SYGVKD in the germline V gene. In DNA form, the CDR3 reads TGTGCCATCAGTGTTGGACTAGCGGGAGGGACCGTCACAGATACGCAGTATTTT. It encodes CAISVGLAGGTVTDTQYF.

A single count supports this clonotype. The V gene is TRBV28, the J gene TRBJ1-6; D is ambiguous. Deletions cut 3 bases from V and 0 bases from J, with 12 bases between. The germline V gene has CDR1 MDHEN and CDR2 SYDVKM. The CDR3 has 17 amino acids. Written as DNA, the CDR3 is TGTGCCAGCAGTTTGGTCGAAATTAGCTCCTATAATTCACCCCTCCACTTT. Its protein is CASSLVEISSYNSPLHF.

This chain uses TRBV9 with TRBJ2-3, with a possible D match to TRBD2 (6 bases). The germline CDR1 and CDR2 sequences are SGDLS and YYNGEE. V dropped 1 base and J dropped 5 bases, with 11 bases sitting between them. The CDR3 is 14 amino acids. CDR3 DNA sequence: TGTGCCAGCAGCGTACCGGGGGAAGAAGATACGCAGTATTTT. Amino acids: CASSVPGEEDTQYF. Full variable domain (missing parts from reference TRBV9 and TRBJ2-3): DSGVTQTPKHLITATGQRVTLRCSPRSGDLSVYWYQQSLDQGLQFLIQYYNGEERAKGNILERFSAQQFPDLHSELNLSSLELGDSALYFCASSVPGEEDTQYFGPGTRLTVL.

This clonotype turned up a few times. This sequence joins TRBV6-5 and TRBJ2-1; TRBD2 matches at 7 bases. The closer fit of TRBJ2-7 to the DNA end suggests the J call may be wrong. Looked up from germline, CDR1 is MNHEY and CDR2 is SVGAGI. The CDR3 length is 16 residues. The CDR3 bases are TGTGCCAGCAGTTACGGGGGGGAAGCGTTGTACAATGAGCAGTACTTC. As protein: CASSYGGEALYNEQYF.

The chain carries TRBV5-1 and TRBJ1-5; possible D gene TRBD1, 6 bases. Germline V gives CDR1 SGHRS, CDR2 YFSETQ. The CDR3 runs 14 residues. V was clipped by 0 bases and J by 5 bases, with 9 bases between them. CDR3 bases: TGCGCCAGCAGCTTGGTTTGGGGGCATCAGCCCCAGCATTTT. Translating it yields CASSLVWGHQPQHF.